Following are 20 T cell receptor beta chains from one sample sequenced in a study of radiation and T cells in renal cell carcinoma. The time point denotes: blood 4 weeks post-SBRT, at nephrectomy. Treatment reported: 15 Gy SBRT to primary tumor, nephrectomy 4 weeks later. Measured with immunoSEQ multiplex PCR; TCRdb has only the in-frame clones, and not every one. The sample contains roughly 80,000 clones, less than 90% of which appear only once. The starting material was blood, obtained from a patient whose treatment included radiotherapy and nephrectomy. All receptors come from a woman aged 55-69 years with renal cell carcinoma.

V is TRBV7-9 and J is TRBJ2-2; the D gene is possibly TRBD1 (6 bases). Germline CDR1 and CDR2: SEHNR and FQNEAQ (reference sequence). The length of the CDR3 is 13 residues. Trimming cost V 6 bases and J 4 bases, with 9 bases left between them. This chain's CDR3 is CASSLDSTGELFF. CDR3 bases: TGTGCCAGCAGTTTGGACAGCACCGGGGAGCTGTTTTTT.

About this clone: The junction departs from the called germline gene at one end, perhaps through a read error. The rearrangement joins TRBV29-1 to TRBJ2-2; weak D call: TRBD2 (6 bases). Germline assignment: CDR1 SQVTM and CDR2 ANQGSEA. The CDR3 is made up of 19 amino acids. Here the CDR3 DNA reads TGCAGCGTTGATCACCTAGCAACGTTCGGGGCCAGGGAGGCCCGGGGAGCTGTTTTT. It is translated as CSVDHLATFGAREARGAVF.

The rearrangement links TRBV25-1 to TRBJ2-2; D not resolved. There are 14 residues in the CDR3. CDR1 MGHDK and CDR2 SYGVNS come from the germline V gene. The V end lost 2 bases, the J end lost 1 base, and 5 bases lay between the germline ends. CDR3 bases: TGTGCCAGCAGTGAAGACTTGAACACCGGGGAGCTGTTTTTT. This sequence encodes CASSEDLNTGELFF.

The rearrangement uses TRBV5-6 and TRBJ2-7, with D hard to call. The ends were cut back, 1 base at V and 0 bases at J, with 8 bases in the middle. CDR1 is SGHDT, CDR2 YYEEEE, per germline. The CDR3 contains 14 residues. The DNA of the CDR3 is TGTGCCAGCAGCTTGAGGGTCAGCTCCTACGAGCAGTACTTC. Protein: CASSLRVSSYEQYF.

V is TRBV7-9 and J is TRBJ1-1; perhaps TRBD1 as D (6 bases). CDR3 length equals 13 residues. Germline V gene sequence: CDR1 SEHNR, CDR2 FQNEAQ (reference sequence). V dropped 5 bases and J dropped 6 bases, with 13 bases sitting between them. CDR3 sequence reads: CASSGRTEPEAFF. In DNA form, the CDR3 reads TGTGCCAGCAGCGGACGGACAGAACCTGAAGCTTTCTTT.

This clone was detected once. This sequence joins TRBV9 and TRBJ1-2; 8 bases line up with TRBD1. The V segment lost 3 bases and the J segment 7 bases; nucleotides outside the gene matches: 11. CDR3 length: 15 amino acids. Germline loops: CDR1 SGDLS, CDR2 YYNGEE. The CDR3 bases are TGTGCCAGCAGCGCCTCGACAGGGGTCAGGATTGGCTACACCTTC. Translating it yields CASSASTGVRIGYTF.

The genes are TRBV27 and TRBJ2-3; TRBD1 matches at 7 bases. The V and J ends lost 3 bases and 2 bases, in that order; junction bases with no gene match: 5. The CDR3 runs to 15 residues. Germline CDR1 reads MNHEY; CDR2 reads SMNVEV (reference sequence). CDR3 nucleotide sequence: TGTGCCAGCAGTTTCTCGGGACAGTACACAGATACGCAGTATTTT. Protein sequence: CASSFSGQYTDTQYF.

The rearrangement joins TRBV11-3 to TRBJ2-1; no clear D gene. V gave up 1 base and J gave up 8 bases, with 9 bases separating them. The germline gives CDR1 SGHNT, CDR2 YENEEA. There are 13 residues in the CDR3. The CDR3: CASSLVVLDEQFF. Written as DNA, the CDR3 is TGTGCCAGCAGCTTAGTCGTGTTGGATGAGCAGTTCTTC.

The CDR3 here is CASSRVTGSGAEQYF. The CDR3 DNA reads TGTGCCAGCAGCAGGGTGACAGGTAGTGGGGCCGAGCAGTACTTC. This chain connects TRBV7-6 to TRBJ2-7; maybe TRBD1 (6 bases). The CDR3 extends over 15 amino acids. V shed 5 bases and J shed 6 bases, with 20 bases lying between them. The V gene's germline CDR1 is SGHVS and CDR2 FNYEAQ.

The rearrangement joins TRBV9 to TRBJ1-2; 7 bases fit TRBD1. After removal of 0 bases from V and 4 bases from J, the junction contained 12 bases not matched to a gene. Per germline, CDR1 SGDLS and CDR2 YYNGEE. The CDR3 sequence is 17 residues long. CDR3 DNA sequence: TGTGCCAGCAGCGTAGAGGAGGGGGCAGATGCTACCTATGGCTACACCTTC. Translated, it gives CASSVEEGADATYGYTF. The whole variable domain, filled in from reference TRBV9 and TRBJ1-2, reads DSGVTQTPKHLITATGQRVTLRCSPRSGDLSVYWYQQSLDQGLQFLIQYYNGEERAKGNILERFSAQQFPDLHSELNLSSLELGDSALYFCASSVEEGADATYGYTFGSGTRLTVV.

This rearrangement joins TRBV11-2 to TRBJ2-1; no clear D gene. Per the germline V gene, CDR1 is SGHAT and CDR2 is FQNNGV. The length of the CDR3 is 12 residues. Trimming pared 4 bases from V and 9 bases from J, leaving 10 bases between. CDR3 in DNA: TGTGCCAGCAGCTCAAACTTAGGTGAGCAGTTCTTC. Encoded protein: CASSSNLGEQFF.

The chain is built from TRBV6-1 and TRBJ2-7, with D perhaps TRBD2 (5 bases). V lost 5 bases to trimming and J lost 4 bases, with 18 bases between them. The CDR3 has 15 amino acids. In germline, CDR1 is MNHNS, CDR2 SASEGT. The CDR3 reads CASSRASGKVYEQYF. Written as DNA, the CDR3 is TGTGCCAGCAGTCGGGCCTCCGGGAAGGTATACGAGCAGTACTTC.

This sequence joins TRBV11-2 and TRBJ1-1; 7 positions match TRBD1. V gave up 0 bases and J gave up 7 bases; unmatched junction bases: 8. The CDR3 runs to 15 residues. CDR1 SGHAT and CDR2 FQNNGV come from the germline V gene. The CDR3 region is CASSLDPGQVGEAFF. The CDR3 DNA reads as TGTGCCAGCAGCTTAGACCCTGGACAGGTCGGTGAAGCTTTCTTT.

J is TRBJ1-1 and V is TRBV6-5; D uncertain. V lost 8 bases to trimming and J lost 1 base, with 11 bases between them. Germline-derived CDR1 and CDR2 are MNHEY and SVGAGI. The CDR3 has 13 amino acids. The CDR3 sequence: CASGGGRNTEAFF. The CDR3 DNA follows: TGTGCCAGCGGAGGAGGGCGGAACACTGAAGCTTTCTTT.

This clone occurred once. This rearrangement joins TRBV13 to TRBJ1-2, with D possibly being TRBD1 (5 bases). Trimming took off 5 bases at V and 4 bases at J, with 14 bases between the two ends. There are 14 residues in the CDR3. CDR1 is PRHDT and CDR2 is FYEKMQ in the germline V gene (reference sequence). CDR3 region: CASSQKDSRYGYTF. As DNA, the CDR3 is TGTGCCAGCAGCCAGAAAGACAGTCGCTATGGCTACACCTTC.

This clone was seen many times. The same CDR3 also results from other DNA sequences found in this sample. V gene TRBV15 combines with J gene TRBJ1-5; tentative D call: TRBD1 (5 bases). The CDR3 has 15 amino acids. V lost 0 bases and J 4 bases, leaving 10 bases between the germline ends. Germline V lookup: CDR1 LNHNV, CDR2 YYDKDF (reference sequence). For the CDR3, the DNA is TGTGCCACCAGCAGAGATAGGGCAGGGAATCAGCCCCAGCATTTT. It translates to CATSRDRAGNQPQHF.

In this sample, this clone turned up many times. The rearrangement uses TRBV19 and TRBJ1-5, with TRBD1 identical over 9 bases. V lost 6 bases, J lost 1 base, and 4 bases stayed unmatched. Germline CDR1 LNHDA, CDR2 SQIVND (reference sequence). The CDR3 spans 15 residues. This CDR3 is CASRRTGDSNQPQHF. DNA for the CDR3: TGTGCCAGTAGACGGACAGGGGACAGCAATCAGCCCCAGCATTTT.

With regard to this clone: At one end, the junction sequence differs from germline, possibly due to a read error. J is TRBJ1-1 and V is TRBV5-1; D is undetermined. The CDR3 has 11 residues. Germline CDR1 and CDR2: SGHRS and YFSETQ. CDR3: CASSLGLDTNF. CDR3 in DNA: TGCGCCAGCAGCTTGGGACTCGACACTAATTTT.

The chain recombines TRBV6-5 with TRBJ1-1; 7 bases map to TRBD1. This CDR3 spans 14 amino acids. With V trimmed by 3 bases and J by 7 bases, 8 bases remained unmatched. From germline, CDR1 is MNHEY and CDR2 SVGAGI. This CDR3 reads CASSYSTGKIEAFF. CDR3 DNA: TGTGCCAGCAGTTATTCGACAGGGAAAATTGAAGCTTTCTTT.

This chain's CDR3 is CASSLDRGRGYTF. Here the CDR3 DNA reads TGTGCCAGCAGTTTGGACAGGGGGCGCGGCTACACCTTC. The rearrangement joins TRBV27 to TRBJ1-2, with TRBD1 identical over 11 bases. The CDR3 is made up of 13 amino acids. The germline V gene encodes CDR1 MNHEY and CDR2 SMNVEV (reference sequence). V shed 3 bases, J shed 8 bases, and the junction held 2 bases outside the gene matches.